This T cell receptor beta chain comes out of a study of blood T cell repertoires in COVID-19. Study context: Some COVID-19 samples were acute and others convalescent; all came from the United States, Italy and Spain. Sources were T cells, B-cell-depleted T cells, or PBMCs; the material itself was cDNA or gDNA.

Participants came from about 24 US areas, aged roughly 18 to 89 years. The method was immunoSEQ multiplex PCR; TCRdb's version includes in-frame clones alone and lacks a portion of them. The sample has over 200,000 clones; roughly 90% are singletons. This CDR3 spans 14 amino acids. The J segment lost 0 bases and the V segment lost 7 bases, leaving 4 bases of the junction unmatched. Germline assignment: CDR1 MDHEN and CDR2 SYDVKM. Sequencing was performed on PBMCs or T cells enriched from blood (not recorded which). The clonotype originates from a woman between 45 and 65 years old in a cohort exposed to, infected with or recovered from COVID-19 (not recorded which). This chain joins TRBV28 and TRBJ1-1; 8 bases fit TRBD1. CDR3 DNA sequence: TGTGCCAGCAAGGTGACAGGGGTGAACACTGAAGCTTTCTTT. The encoded protein is CASKVTGVNTEAFF.